The 17 T cell receptor beta chains below all came from one sample that was sequenced in a study of T cell responses to AZD1222 COVID-19 vaccine. Repertoires were generated with immunoSEQ multiplex PCR, while TCRdb's copy carries only in-frame clones and drops some. This sample has 99,000 or so clones, with roughly 90% found just once. The sample consisted of peripheral blood, taken on day 0 of AZD1222 vaccination. These receptors were obtained from an adult in good health.

This chain joins TRBV11-3 and TRBJ2-3; D possibly corresponds to TRBD2 (5 bases). Germline CDR1 reads SGHNT; CDR2 reads YENEEA. V was pared by 4 bases and J by 4 bases, with 6 bases between. The CDR3 contains 12 residues. CDR3 region: CASSWRADTQYF. CDR3 bases: TGTGCCAGCAGCTGGCGGGCAGATACGCAGTATTTT.

V is TRBV5-4 and J is TRBJ1-4; D gene uncertain. The CDR3 runs to 12 residues. The V gene's germline CDR1 is SGHNT and CDR2 YYREEE (reference sequence). Trimming shortened V by 4 bases and J by 12 bases, and 13 bases separated the two germline ends. CDR3 loop: CASSPQSGELFF. The CDR3 DNA sequence: TGTGCCAGCAGCCCCCAAAGTGGGGAACTGTTTTTT. Full variable domain (remainder filled in from reference TRBV5-4 and TRBJ1-4): ETGVTQSPTHLIKTRGQQVTLRCSSQSGHNTVSWYQQALGQGPQFIFQYYREEENGRGNFPPRFSGLQFPNYSSELNVNALELDDSALYLCASSPQSGELFFGSGTQLSVL.

V usage is TRBV7-2 and J usage is TRBJ2-5, with 12 positions matching TRBD2. The junction had 5 bases not matched to a gene; V was cut back by 8 bases and J by 1 base. In germline, CDR1 is SGHTA, CDR2 FQGNSA. The CDR3 consists of 15 residues. The CDR3 region has the DNA TGTGCCAGCGTTGGGACTAGCGGGCCCCAAGAGACCCAGTACTTC. Protein product: CASVGTSGPQETQYF.

The rearrangement joins TRBV11-2 to TRBJ2-7; D is undetermined. This CDR3 comprises 18 residues. Germline V CDR1 and CDR2: SGHAT, FQNNGV. V shed 2 bases and J shed 1 base, with 21 bases lying between them. The CDR3: CASSLIVTGSGPSYEQYF. In DNA, the CDR3 is TGTGCCAGCAGCTTAATAGTTACTGGAAGTGGGCCATCCTACGAGCAGTACTTC.

The chain combines TRBV28 with TRBJ2-1; 13 bases are a match to TRBD2. V trimming: 6 bases; J trimming: 6 bases; junction bases outside the gene matches: 5. Germline V gene data show CDR1 as MDHEN and CDR2 as SYDVKM. The CDR3 sequence is 15 residues long. The CDR3 region is CASRTGLAGVNEQFF. The CDR3 DNA is TGTGCCAGCAGAACTGGACTAGCGGGAGTCAATGAGCAGTTCTTC.

The rearrangement joins TRBV5-1 to TRBJ2-2, with 11 positions matching TRBD2. The CDR3 has 15 amino acids. CDR1 SGHRS and CDR2 YFSETQ come from the germline V gene. The J segment lost 4 bases and the V segment lost 7 bases, leaving 6 bases of the junction unmatched. For the CDR3, the DNA is TGCGCCAGCGATATAGCGGGGGGGATCACCGGGGAGCTGTTTTTT. This codes for CASDIAGGITGELFF.

This chain links TRBV7-9 with TRBJ2-7; TRBD1 matches 12 bases. V gave up 4 bases and J gave up 7 bases; unmatched junction bases: 11. This CDR3 is built from 16 residues. The germline V gene encodes CDR1 SEHNR and CDR2 FQNEAQ (reference sequence). The CDR3 is CASSSSRDRGRYEQYF. The CDR3 DNA reads as TGTGCCAGCAGCTCCTCCCGGGACAGGGGGCGATATGAGCAGTACTTC. Full variable domain (rest looked up from reference TRBV7-9 and TRBJ2-7): DTGVSQNPRHKITKRGQNVTFRCDPISEHNRLYWYRQTLGQGPEFLTYFQNEAQLEKSRLLSDRFSAERPKGSFSTLEIQRTEQGDSAMYLCASSSSRDRGRYEQYFGPGTRLTVT.

This clone was seen just once. This chain uses TRBV19 with TRBJ1-4; D unclear. CDR1 LNHDA and CDR2 SQIVND come from the germline V gene (reference sequence). The CDR3 runs 14 residues. V shed 10 bases and J shed 6 bases, with 18 bases lying between them. The CDR3 region has the DNA TGTGCCAACTCCCTGTCGTCACCTTATGAAAAACTGTTTTTT. Protein: CANSLSSPYEKLFF.

V and J are TRBV27 and TRBJ2-7, with D possibly matching TRBD1 (5 bases). Trimming stripped 6 bases from V and 3 bases from J, with 12 bases between. This CDR3 region has 13 residues. Germline lookup yields CDR1 MNHEY and CDR2 SMNVEV (reference sequence). CDR3 in DNA: TGTGCCAGCAGGCAAGGGGCCTACTACGAGCAGTACTTC. This sequence encodes CASRQGAYYEQYF.

The J gene is TRBJ2-3, the V gene TRBV4-1, with 8 bases lining up with TRBD2. There are 18 residues in the CDR3. The germline gives CDR1 MGHRA, CDR2 YSYEKL. Losses at the gene ends were 0 bases for V and 6 bases for J; bases not matched to a gene: 14. The CDR3 region has the DNA TGCGCCAGCAGCCAAGACCCACCGGGGGCAGCGGGGGCCGATACGCAGTATTTT. Protein: CASSQDPPGAAGADTQYF.

The J gene is TRBJ1-2, the V gene TRBV19; D not certain. V lost 7 bases, J lost 2 bases, and 14 bases lay in between. The germline CDR1 and CDR2 sequences are LNHDA and SQIVND (reference sequence). The CDR3 loop spans 14 amino acids. This chain's CDR3 is CASTSSRRNYGYTF. DNA of the CDR3: TGTGCCAGTACCTCGTCCAGGAGAAACTATGGCTACACCTTC.

This rearrangement joins TRBV6-1 to TRBJ1-5; D gene uncertain. Germline V lookup: CDR1 MNHNS, CDR2 SASEGT. This CDR3 has 16 residues. V lost 0 bases, J lost 0 bases, and 9 bases lay in between. This chain's CDR3 is CASSEAAGYSNQPQHF. Here the CDR3 DNA reads TGTGCCAGCAGTGAAGCTGCAGGCTATAGCAATCAGCCCCAGCATTTT.

This clone was seen a single time. The chain recombines TRBV6-5 with TRBJ1-2; tentative D call: TRBD1 (5 bases). The CDR3 loop spans 14 amino acids. The V and J ends lost 5 bases and 5 bases respectively, with 15 bases between them. Germline CDR1 and CDR2: MNHEY and SVGAGI. CDR3 DNA: TGTGCCAGCAGTCCCCTTGGGGGGTGGTATGGCTACACCTTC. Translating gives CASSPLGGWYGYTF.

J is TRBJ1-3 and V is TRBV11-3, with D possibly being TRBD1 (5 bases). The V end was cut by 3 bases, the J end by 5 bases, with 20 bases between. The CDR3 covers 17 residues. Per the germline V gene, CDR1 is SGHNT and CDR2 is YENEEA. The CDR3 spells CASSFGRGKESRNTIYF. The CDR3 region has the DNA TGTGCCAGCAGCTTCGGCCGGGGGAAAGAAAGCAGAAACACCATATATTTT.

The chain joins TRBV2 to TRBJ2-1, with TRBD2 identical over 7 bases. The CDR3 has 13 residues. J gave up 2 bases and V 10 bases, and 5 bases lay outside the gene matches. The V gene's germline CDR1 is SNHLY and CDR2 FYNNEI. The CDR3 protein is CANIGTTYNEQFF. In DNA form, the CDR3 reads TGTGCCAACATCGGGACTACCTACAATGAGCAGTTCTTC. Combining the CDR3 with reference TRBV2 and TRBJ2-1 gives the whole variable domain EPEVTQTPSHQVTQMGQEVILRCVPISNHLYFYWYRQILGQKVEFLVSFYNNEISEKSEIFDDQFSVERPDGSNFTLKIRSTKLEDSAMYFCANIGTTYNEQFFGPGTRLTVL.

The V call is TRBV2, the J call TRBJ1-6; no clear D gene. The CDR3 spans 15 residues. CDR1 is SNHLY, CDR2 FYNNEI, per germline. With 5 bases removed from V and 8 bases from J, the gap between germline ends came to 16 bases. CDR3 region: CASSLQPTAYSPLHF. Written as DNA, the CDR3 is TGTGCCAGCAGTCTCCAACCAACGGCATATTCACCCCTCCACTTT. Based on the CDR3 plus reference TRBV2 and TRBJ1-6, the full variable domain is EPEVTQTPSHQVTQMGQEVILRCVPISNHLYFYWYRQILGQKVEFLVSFYNNEISEKSEIFDDQFSVERPDGSNFTLKIRSTKLEDSAMYFCASSLQPTAYSPLHFGNGTRLTVT.

This clone was recorded a few times. V gene TRBV3-1 (or the pseudogene TRBV3-2) combines with J gene TRBJ1-2; no clear D. Germline V gene sequence: CDR1 LGHDT, CDR2 YNNKEL (reference sequence). This CDR3 spans 16 amino acids. Trimming left V 3 bases short and J 0 bases short, with 14 bases between. The CDR3: CASSHLDTRPNYGYTF. The CDR3 DNA follows: TGTGCCAGCAGCCACCTAGACACTCGACCTAACTATGGCTACACCTTC.